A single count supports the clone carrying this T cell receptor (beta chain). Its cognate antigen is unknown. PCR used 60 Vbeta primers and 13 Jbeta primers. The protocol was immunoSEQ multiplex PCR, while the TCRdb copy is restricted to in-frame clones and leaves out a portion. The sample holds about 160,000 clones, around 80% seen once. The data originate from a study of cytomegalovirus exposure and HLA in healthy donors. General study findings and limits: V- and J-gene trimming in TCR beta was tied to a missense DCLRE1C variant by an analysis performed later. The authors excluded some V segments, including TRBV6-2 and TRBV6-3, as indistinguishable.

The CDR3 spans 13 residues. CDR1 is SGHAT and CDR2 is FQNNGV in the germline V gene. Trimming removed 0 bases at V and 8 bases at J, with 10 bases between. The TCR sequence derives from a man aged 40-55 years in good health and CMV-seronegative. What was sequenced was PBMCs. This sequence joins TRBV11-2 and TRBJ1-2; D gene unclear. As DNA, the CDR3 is TGTGCCAGCAGCTTAGACATCGGGATAGGCTACACCTTC. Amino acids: CASSLDIGIGYTF.